The 4 T cell receptor beta chains listed next were all sequenced from one sample in a study of OX40 agonist ivuxolimab in advanced cancers. Data came from immunoSEQ multiplex PCR; TCRdb stores just in-frame clones and leaves some out. The sample includes 85,000 to 120,000 clones, less than 95% seen only once; the top ten take 0.45% to 0.5%. Sequencing was performed on CD4+ or CD8+ T cells sorted from blood, taken in a trial of the OX40 agonist ivuxolimab. These receptors were obtained from an adult with an advanced solid tumor such as melanoma, head and neck, liver or kidney cancer.

The V call is TRBV5-1, the J call TRBJ2-6, with a weak D call TRBD2 (6 bases). Germline CDR1 is SGHRS and CDR2 is YFSETQ. The V gene lost 0 bases and the J gene lost 3 bases, with 7 bases spanning the gap. The CDR3 is made up of 15 amino acids. In nucleotides, the CDR3 is TGCGCCAGCAGCTTGGCGGGGGATGGGGCCAACGTCCTGACTTTC. It translates to CASSLAGDGANVLTF.

The rearrangement uses TRBV9 and TRBJ2-1, with 7 bases that match TRBD2. The CDR3 runs to 15 residues. Germline CDR1 reads SGDLS; CDR2 reads YYNGEE. V shed 0 bases, J shed 3 bases, and the junction held 3 bases outside the gene matches. The chain's CDR3 is CASSVARDYYNEQFF. The CDR3, as DNA: TGTGCCAGCAGCGTAGCGCGGGACTACTACAATGAGCAGTTCTTC.

The chain combines TRBV28 with TRBJ1-5; 8 bases fit TRBD1. The germline CDR1 and CDR2 sequences are MDHEN and SYDVKM. Trimming took 6 bases from V and 6 from J; bases not matched to a gene: 13. The CDR3 has 16 amino acids. The DNA of the CDR3 is TGTGCCAGCAGAGAACTAGGACAGGGAGACGGTCAGCCCCAGCATTTT. The encoded protein is CASRELGQGDGQPQHF.

V is TRBV5-4 and J is TRBJ2-7; a weak D match, TRBD1 (6 bases). Germline V CDR1 and CDR2: SGHNT, YYREEE (reference sequence). CDR3 length: 14 residues. Trimming removed 4 bases at V and 0 bases at J, with 11 bases between. The CDR3 spells CASSKQGSSYEQYF. The DNA of the CDR3 is TGTGCCAGCAGCAAACAGGGTTCCTCCTACGAGCAGTACTTC.